This T cell receptor (beta chain) was captured by sequencing in a study of cytomegalovirus exposure and HLA in healthy donors. Primers for the PCR totalled 60 Vbeta and 13 Jbeta. Original handling: It was a later analysis that counted about 80 million unique TCR beta chains, of which 8.5 million to 12 million were shared. Method: immunoSEQ multiplex PCR; TCRdb's copy keeps in-frame clones and lacks some. The DNA was the basis for D and trimming; V, J and clone size are from that table. The repertoire includes fewer than 300,000 clones, roughly 85% of them detected once, and almost 4% sits in the top ten. The TCR was taken from a man aged 35 to 55 in good health and CMV-seropositive. Sequencing used PBMCs.

The CDR3 nucleotides read TGTGCCACCAGCAGCCATCAGGGCTACGAGCAGTACTTC. Protein: CATSSHQGYEQYF. This rearrangement joins TRBV15 to TRBJ2-7; D possibly corresponds to TRBD1 (5 bases). CDR3 size: 13 residues. The germline V and J ends were trimmed by 3 bases and 3 bases, with 9 bases remaining between them. CDR1 is LNHNV, CDR2 YYDKDF, per germline (reference sequence). Drawing the rest from reference TRBV15 and TRBJ2-7, the complete variable domain is DAMVIQNPRYQVTQFGKPVTLSCSQTLNHNVMYWYQQKSSQAPKLLFHYYDKDFNNEADTPDNFQSRRPNTSFCFLDIRSPGLGDTAMYLCATSSHQGYEQYFGPGTRLTVT.